This TCR beta chain was found in a study of radiotherapy plus CTLA-4 blockade in lung cancer. Looking at the study overall: Disease control was present in 30% to 35% of patients, and objective responses in about 19%. Study-wide points: Tumor-derived TCR clones expanded in blood after radiotherapy plus ipilimumab.

The repertoire was sequenced with immunoSEQ multiplex PCR; TCRdb's copy has only in-frame clones and lacks some. Of about 59,000 clones in the sample, about 70% were seen once. V lost 6 bases and J lost 4; bases outside the gene matches: 13. The CDR3 has 17 residues. The V gene's germline CDR1 is MDHEN and CDR2 SYDVKM. Those with chemo-refractory metastatic non-small-cell lung cancer were treated with focal radiation combined with CTLA-4 blockade using ipilimumab. In the case of this clone: Its specificity is unknown.

The starting material was peripheral blood, obtained from a patient treated with radiotherapy plus ipilimumab. This sequence joins TRBV28 and TRBJ2-2, with 8 bases lining up with TRBD1. The sequence was obtained from a human donor with non-small cell lung cancer whose response to radiotherapy plus ipilimumab could not be evaluated. CDR3 loop: CASSQSPRGLVTGELFF. Written as DNA, the CDR3 is TGTGCCAGCAGCCAATCACCCAGGGGGCTGGTCACCGGGGAGCTGTTTTTT.